These 3 T cell receptor beta chains came from one sample sequenced in a study of blood T cells in healthy people across ages. Together with a sample-barcoded 5' primer, a J-beta primer mix was included in a second PCR lasting roughly 6 to 12 cycles. TCRdb re-called the 5' RACE reads with MiXCR, one entry per CDR3 protein. The sample holds hundreds of thousands of distinct CDR3 sequences, roughly 64% seen once. Input material: blood. The receptors here all came from a man in his thirties or forties in good health.

Regarding this clonotype: Being one base from a much bigger clone, this may be a read error. The rearrangement uses TRBV7-2 and TRBJ2-3; D possibly matches TRBD1 or TRBD2 (6 bases each). The CDR3 spans 14 residues. Germline assignment: CDR1 SGHTA and CDR2 FQGNSA. CDR3 DNA sequence: TGTGCCAGCAGCTTAGGGGGGGCAATAGATGCGCAGTATTTT. This gives the protein CASSLGGAIDAQYF.

This clonotype was observed a single time. The V call is TRBV5-1, the J call TRBJ2-7, with D uncertain. The tail of the sequence fits TRBJ2-4 better, so the J call may be wrong. Germline V gene data show CDR1 as SGHRS and CDR2 as YFSETQ. The CDR3 length is 14 residues. The CDR3 loop is CASSLAATANIQYF. The DNA of the CDR3 is TGCGCCAGCAGCTTGGCCGCGACGGCAAACATTCAGTACTTC.

The V gene is TRBV13, the J gene TRBJ2-3, with 10 bases fitting TRBD2. V shed 5 bases and J 3 bases; nucleotides not matched to a gene: 8. The CDR3 has 16 residues. From germline, CDR1 is PRHDT and CDR2 FYEKMQ (reference sequence). This CDR3 reads CASSPLQAGGTDTQYF. The CDR3 DNA reads TGTGCCAGCAGCCCCCTCCAAGCGGGAGGGACAGATACGCAGTATTTT. The full variable domain, completed using reference TRBV13 and TRBJ2-3, is AAGVIQSPRHLIKEKRETATLKCYPIPRHDTVYWYQQGPGQDPQFLISFYEKMQSDKGSIPDRFSAQQFSDYHSELNMSSLELGDSALYFCASSPLQAGGTDTQYFGPGTRLTVL.